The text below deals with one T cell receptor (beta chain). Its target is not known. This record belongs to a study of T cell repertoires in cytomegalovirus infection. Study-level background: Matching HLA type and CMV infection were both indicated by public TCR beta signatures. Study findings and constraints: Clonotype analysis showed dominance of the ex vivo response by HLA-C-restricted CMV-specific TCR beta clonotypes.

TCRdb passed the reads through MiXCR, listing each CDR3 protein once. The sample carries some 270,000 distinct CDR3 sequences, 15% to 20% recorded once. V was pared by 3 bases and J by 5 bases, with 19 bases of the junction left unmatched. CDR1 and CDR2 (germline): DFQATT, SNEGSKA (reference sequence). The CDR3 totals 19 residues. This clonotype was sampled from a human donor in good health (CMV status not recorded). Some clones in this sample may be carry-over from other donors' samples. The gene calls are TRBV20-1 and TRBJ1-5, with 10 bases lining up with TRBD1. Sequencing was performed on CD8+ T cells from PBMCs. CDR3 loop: CSARGYQFSGTGVYQPQHF. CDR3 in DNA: TGCAGTGCTAGGGGGTACCAATTTTCCGGGACAGGGGTCTATCAGCCCCAGCATTTT.